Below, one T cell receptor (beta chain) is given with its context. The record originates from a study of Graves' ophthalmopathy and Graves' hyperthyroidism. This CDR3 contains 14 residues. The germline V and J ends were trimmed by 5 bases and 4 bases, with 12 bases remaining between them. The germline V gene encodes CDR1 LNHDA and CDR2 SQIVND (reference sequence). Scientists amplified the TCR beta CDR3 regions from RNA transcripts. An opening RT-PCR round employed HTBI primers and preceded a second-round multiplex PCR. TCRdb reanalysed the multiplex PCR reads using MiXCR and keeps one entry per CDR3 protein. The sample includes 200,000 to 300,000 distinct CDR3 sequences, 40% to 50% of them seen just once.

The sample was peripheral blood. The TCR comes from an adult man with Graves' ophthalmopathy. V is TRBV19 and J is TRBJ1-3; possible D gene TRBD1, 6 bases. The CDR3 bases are TGTGCCAGTAGTGTACAGGGATCCGGAAACACCATATATTTT. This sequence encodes CASSVQGSGNTIYF.